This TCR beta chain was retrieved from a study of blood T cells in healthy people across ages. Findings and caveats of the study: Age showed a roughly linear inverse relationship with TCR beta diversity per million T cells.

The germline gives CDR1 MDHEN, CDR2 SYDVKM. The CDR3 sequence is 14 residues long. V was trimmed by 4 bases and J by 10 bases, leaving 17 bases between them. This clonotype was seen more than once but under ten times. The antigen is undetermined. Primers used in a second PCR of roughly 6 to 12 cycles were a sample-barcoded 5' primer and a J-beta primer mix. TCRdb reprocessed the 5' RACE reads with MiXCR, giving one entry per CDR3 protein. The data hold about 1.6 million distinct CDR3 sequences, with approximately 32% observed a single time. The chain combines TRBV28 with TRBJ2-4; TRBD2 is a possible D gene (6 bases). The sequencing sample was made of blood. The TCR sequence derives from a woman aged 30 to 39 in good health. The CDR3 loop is CASSWGLGGNIQYF. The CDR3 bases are TGTGCCAGCAGTTGGGGACTCGGCGGAAATATTCAGTACTTC.